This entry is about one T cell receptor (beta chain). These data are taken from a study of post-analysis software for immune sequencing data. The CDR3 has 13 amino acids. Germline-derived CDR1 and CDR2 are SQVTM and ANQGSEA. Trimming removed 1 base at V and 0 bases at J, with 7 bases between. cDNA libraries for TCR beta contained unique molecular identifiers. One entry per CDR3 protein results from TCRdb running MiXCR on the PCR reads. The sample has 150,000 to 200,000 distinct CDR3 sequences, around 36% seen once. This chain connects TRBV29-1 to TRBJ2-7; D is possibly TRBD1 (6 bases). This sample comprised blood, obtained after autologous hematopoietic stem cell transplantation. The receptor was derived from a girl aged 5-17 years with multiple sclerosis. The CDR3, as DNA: TGCAGCGTTGAAGGACAGGACTCCTACGAGCAGTACTTC. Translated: CSVEGQDSYEQYF.